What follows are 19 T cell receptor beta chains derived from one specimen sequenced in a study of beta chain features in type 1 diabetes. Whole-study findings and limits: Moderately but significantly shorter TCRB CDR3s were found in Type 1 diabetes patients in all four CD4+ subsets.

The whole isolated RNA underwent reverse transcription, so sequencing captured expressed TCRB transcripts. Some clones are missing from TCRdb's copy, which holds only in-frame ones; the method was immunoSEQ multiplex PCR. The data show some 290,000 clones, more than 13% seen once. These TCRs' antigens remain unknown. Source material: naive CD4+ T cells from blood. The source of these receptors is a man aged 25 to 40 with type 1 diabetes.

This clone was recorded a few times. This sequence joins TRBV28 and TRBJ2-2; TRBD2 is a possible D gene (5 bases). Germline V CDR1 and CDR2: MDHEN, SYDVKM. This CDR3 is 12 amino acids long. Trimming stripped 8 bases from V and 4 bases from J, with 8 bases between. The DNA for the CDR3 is TGTGCCAGCGGTCTAGCCACCGGGGAGCTGTTTTTT. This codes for CASGLATGELFF.

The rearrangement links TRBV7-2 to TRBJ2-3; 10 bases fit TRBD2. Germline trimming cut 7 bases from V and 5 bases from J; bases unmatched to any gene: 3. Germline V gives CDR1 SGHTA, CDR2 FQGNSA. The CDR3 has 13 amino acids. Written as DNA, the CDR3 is TGTGCCAGCAAAATAGCGGGAGGAGATACGCAGTATTTT. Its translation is CASKIAGGDTQYF.

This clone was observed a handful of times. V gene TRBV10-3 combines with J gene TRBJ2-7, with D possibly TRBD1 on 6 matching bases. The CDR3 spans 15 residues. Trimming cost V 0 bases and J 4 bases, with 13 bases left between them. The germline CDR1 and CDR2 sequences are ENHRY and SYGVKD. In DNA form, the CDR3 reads TGTGCCATCAGTGAGTCCGCCAGGGGAGTATACGAGCAGTACTTC. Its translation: CAISESARGVYEQYF.

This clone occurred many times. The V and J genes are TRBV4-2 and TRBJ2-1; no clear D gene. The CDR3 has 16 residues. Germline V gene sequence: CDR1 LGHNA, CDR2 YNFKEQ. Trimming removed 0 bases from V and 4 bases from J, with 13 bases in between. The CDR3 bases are TGTGCCAGCAGCCAAGATGCCAGTCCGGAGTACAATGAGCAGTTCTTC. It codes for CASSQDASPEYNEQFF.

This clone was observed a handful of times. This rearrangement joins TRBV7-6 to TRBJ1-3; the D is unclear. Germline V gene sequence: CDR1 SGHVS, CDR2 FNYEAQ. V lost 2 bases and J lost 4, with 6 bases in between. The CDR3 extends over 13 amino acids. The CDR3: CASSLSSGNTIYF. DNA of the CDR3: TGTGCCAGCAGCTTATCGTCGGGAAACACCATATATTTT.

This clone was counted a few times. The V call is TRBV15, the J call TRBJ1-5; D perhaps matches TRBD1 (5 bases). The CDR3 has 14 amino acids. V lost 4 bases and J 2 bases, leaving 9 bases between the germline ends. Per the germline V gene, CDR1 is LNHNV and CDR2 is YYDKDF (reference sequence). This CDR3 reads CATSKTVGNQPQHF. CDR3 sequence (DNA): TGTGCCACCAGCAAGACAGTGGGCAATCAGCCCCAGCATTTT.

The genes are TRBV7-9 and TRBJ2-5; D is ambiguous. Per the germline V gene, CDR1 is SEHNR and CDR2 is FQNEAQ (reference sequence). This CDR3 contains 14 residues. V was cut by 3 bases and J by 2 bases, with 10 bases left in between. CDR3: CASSLGRWQETQYF. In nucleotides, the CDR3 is TGTGCCAGCAGCTTGGGCAGGTGGCAAGAGACCCAGTACTTC.

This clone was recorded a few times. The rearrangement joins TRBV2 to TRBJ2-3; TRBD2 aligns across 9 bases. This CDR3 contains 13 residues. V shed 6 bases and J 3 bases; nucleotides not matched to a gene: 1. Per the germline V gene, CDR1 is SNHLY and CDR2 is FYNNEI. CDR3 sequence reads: CASRTSGTDTQYF. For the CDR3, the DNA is TGTGCCAGCAGGACTAGCGGAACAGATACGCAGTATTTT.

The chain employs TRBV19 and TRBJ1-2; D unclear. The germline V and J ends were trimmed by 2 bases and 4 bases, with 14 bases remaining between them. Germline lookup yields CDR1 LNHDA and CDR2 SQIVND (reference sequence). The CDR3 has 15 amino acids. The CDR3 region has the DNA TGTGCCAGTAGTATATCTACGGGGTTCGCCTATGGCTACACCTTC. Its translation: CASSISTGFAYGYTF.

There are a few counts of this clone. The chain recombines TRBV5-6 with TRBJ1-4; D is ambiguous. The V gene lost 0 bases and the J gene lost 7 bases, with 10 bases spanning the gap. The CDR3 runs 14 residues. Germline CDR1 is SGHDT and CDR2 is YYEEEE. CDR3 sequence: CASSLAGFSEKLFF. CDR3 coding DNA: TGTGCCAGCAGCTTGGCAGGATTTAGTGAAAAACTGTTTTTT.

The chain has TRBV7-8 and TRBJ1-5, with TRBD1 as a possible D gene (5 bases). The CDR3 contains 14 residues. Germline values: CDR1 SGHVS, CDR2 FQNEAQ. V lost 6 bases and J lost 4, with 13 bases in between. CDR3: CASRPGQENQPQHF. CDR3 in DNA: TGTGCCAGCAGACCCGGACAAGAGAATCAGCCCCAGCATTTT.

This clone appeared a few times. CDR3 loop: CSVVGANYGYTF. The CDR3 DNA sequence: TGCAGCGTTGTAGGGGCCAACTATGGCTACACCTTC. The rearrangement uses TRBV29-1 and TRBJ1-2, with D maybe TRBD1 (5 bases). Per the germline V gene, CDR1 is SQVTM and CDR2 is ANQGSEA. CDR3 length equals 12 residues. V lost 4 bases and J 2 bases, leaving 8 bases between the germline ends.

The DNA for the CDR3 is TGTGCCAGCAGCTTAGGGTCCGTCTCCTACGAGCAGTACTTC. This encodes CASSLGSVSYEQYF. The chain recombines TRBV13 with TRBJ2-7; D uncertain. The CDR3 has 14 residues. Germline V gives CDR1 PRHDT, CDR2 FYEKMQ (reference sequence). Trimming pared 0 bases from V and 0 bases from J, leaving 6 bases between.

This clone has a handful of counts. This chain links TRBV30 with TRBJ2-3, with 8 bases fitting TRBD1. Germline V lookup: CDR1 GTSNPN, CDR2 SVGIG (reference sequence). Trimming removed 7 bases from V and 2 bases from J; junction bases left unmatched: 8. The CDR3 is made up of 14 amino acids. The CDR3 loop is CASADRGNTDTQYF. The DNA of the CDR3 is TGTGCCTCGGCCGACAGGGGCAACACAGATACGCAGTATTTT.

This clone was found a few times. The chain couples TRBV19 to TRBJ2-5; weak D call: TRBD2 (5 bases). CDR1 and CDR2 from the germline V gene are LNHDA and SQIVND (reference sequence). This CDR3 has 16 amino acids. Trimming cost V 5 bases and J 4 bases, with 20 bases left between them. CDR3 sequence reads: CASSRFPDGERETQYF. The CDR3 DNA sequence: TGTGCCAGTAGTCGCTTTCCCGATGGGGAGAGAGAGACCCAGTACTTC.

The DNA of the CDR3 is TGTGCCAGCAGCTTGGAGGGCAGGGCACGGTATGGCTACACCTTC. It codes for CASSLEGRARYGYTF. The chain recombines TRBV5-6 with TRBJ1-2; possible D gene TRBD1, 5 bases. The germline V gene has CDR1 SGHDT and CDR2 YYEEEE. Trimming left V 0 bases short and J 5 bases short, with 14 bases between. There are 15 residues in the CDR3.

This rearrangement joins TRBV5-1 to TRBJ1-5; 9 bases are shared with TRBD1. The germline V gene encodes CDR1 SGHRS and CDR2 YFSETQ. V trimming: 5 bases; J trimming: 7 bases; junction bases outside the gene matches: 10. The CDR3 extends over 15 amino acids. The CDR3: CASSATGGAGQPQHF. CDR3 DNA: TGCGCCAGCAGTGCTACAGGGGGCGCAGGGCAGCCCCAGCATTTT.

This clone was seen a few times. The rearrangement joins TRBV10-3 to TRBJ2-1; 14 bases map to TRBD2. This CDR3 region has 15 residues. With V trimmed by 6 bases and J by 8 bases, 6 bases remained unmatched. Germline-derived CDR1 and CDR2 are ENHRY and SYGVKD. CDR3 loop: CAIRAGTSGRYEQFF. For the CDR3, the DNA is TGTGCCATCAGAGCCGGGACTAGCGGGAGATATGAGCAGTTCTTC.

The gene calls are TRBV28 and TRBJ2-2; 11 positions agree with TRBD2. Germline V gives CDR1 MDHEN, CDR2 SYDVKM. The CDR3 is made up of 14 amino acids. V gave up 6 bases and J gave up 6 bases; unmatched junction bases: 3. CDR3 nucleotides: TGTGCCAGCAGACTAGCGGGAGTCCCCGGGGAGCTGTTTTTT. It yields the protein CASRLAGVPGELFF.